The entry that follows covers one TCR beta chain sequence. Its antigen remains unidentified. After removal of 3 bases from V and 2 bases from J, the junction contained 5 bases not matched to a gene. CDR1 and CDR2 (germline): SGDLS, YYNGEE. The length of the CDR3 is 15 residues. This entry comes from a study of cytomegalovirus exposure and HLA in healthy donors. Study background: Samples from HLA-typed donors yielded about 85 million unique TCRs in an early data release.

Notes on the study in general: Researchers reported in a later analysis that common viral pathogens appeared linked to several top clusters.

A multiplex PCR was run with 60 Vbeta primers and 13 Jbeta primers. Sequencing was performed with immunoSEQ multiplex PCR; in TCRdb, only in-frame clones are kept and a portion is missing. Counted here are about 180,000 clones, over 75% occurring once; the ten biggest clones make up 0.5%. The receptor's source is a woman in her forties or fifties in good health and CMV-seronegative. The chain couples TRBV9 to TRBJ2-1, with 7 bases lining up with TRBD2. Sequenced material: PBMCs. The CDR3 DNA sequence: TGTGCCAGCAGCGGCGAGCGGGGCCCCTACAATGAGCAGTTCTTC. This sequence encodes CASSGERGPYNEQFF.